These T cell receptor beta chains were read from a single sample in a study of post-analysis software for immune sequencing data. TCRdb reprocessed the PCR reads via MiXCR and lists one record per CDR3 protein. The table includes some 690,000 distinct CDR3 sequences, roughly 30% detected once. Sequences were obtained from blood. The source is a girl under 18 with multiple sclerosis. Both conserved end residues are trimmed from each CDR3.

J: TRBJ1-2
V: TRBV9
CDR3: ASGYRVGGGYT

J: TRBJ2-1
V: TRBV6-5
CDR3: ASSRGQGATKF

J: TRBJ1-2
V: TRBV6-5
CDR3: ASSYRGPFGYT

J: TRBJ2-3
V: TRBV5-6
CDR3: ASSLVAPTDTQY

J: TRBJ2-3
V: TRBV20-1
CDR3: SASLAGTDTQY

J: TRBJ2-4
V: TRBV7-2
CDR3: ASSINREGTQY

J: TRBJ2-7
V: TRBV4-3
CDR3: ASSQDRRGLNEQY

J: TRBJ2-7
V: TRBV3-1
CDR3: ASSRGAGYEQY

J: TRBJ2-7
V: TRBV5-1
CDR3: ASSLDGGGYEQY

J: TRBJ2-7
V: TRBV12-3/TRBV12-4
CDR3: ASSGGGTYEQY

J: TRBJ2-3
V: TRBV7-8
CDR3: ASGQTSASTDTQY

J: TRBJ1-6
V: TRBV6-1
CDR3: ASSEAGDSPLH

J: TRBJ1-5
V: TRBV24-1
CDR3: ATSARATEPQH

J: TRBJ2-7
V: TRBV10-3
CDR3: AISELWYEQY

J: TRBJ2-7
V: TRBV5-6
CDR3: ASSLRRQGVGEQY